The clone carrying this T cell receptor (beta chain) was counted at least ten times. The target antigen is unknown. RNA transcripts gave rise to amplified TCR beta CDR3 regions. During a first-round RT-PCR of the TCR CDR3, the HTBI primer set was used. TCRdb used MiXCR to reprocess the multiplex PCR reads, holding one entry per CDR3 protein. The repertoire holds approximately 600,000 distinct CDR3 sequences, with approximately 15% as singletons. This blood was taken when hyperthyroidism was first diagnosed, before any ophthalmopathy symptoms existed. This sample is part of a study of T cells in Graves' hyperthyroidism and ophthalmopathy. Study observations and caveats: Among clonotypes expanded in thyroid above 0.001, most were also found in blood. Ophthalmopathy prediction by the model preceded onset by a median about 6 months.

This TCR derives from a woman between 25 and 40 years old with Graves' hyperthyroidism that later progressed to Graves' ophthalmopathy. What was sequenced was blood.

The CDR3 DNA reads as TGCAGTGCTATTGTGTACACAGATACGCAGTATTTT. Amino acids: CSAIVYTDTQYF. The chain employs TRBV20-1 and TRBJ2-3; D unclear. Germline V gives CDR1 DFQATT, CDR2 SNEGSKA (reference sequence). This CDR3 contains 12 residues. V was pared by 4 bases and J by 2 bases, with 7 bases between.